This note documents a single T cell receptor beta chain sequence. There are many counts of this clonotype. Its cognate antigen has yet to be identified. There are no base qualities to consult, and no much larger clone falls within one base. TCR beta CDR3 regions were amplified from RNA transcripts. For the first round of RT-PCR on the TCR CDR3, the HTBI primer set was used together with the Qiagen OneStep RT-PCR kit. A second multiplex PCR round built the libraries, followed by size selection and purification. Sequencing of the libraries was done on an Illumina HiSeq2000 using paired-end 100 bp reads. As for the original processing: Raw data were processed with SOAPnuke, discarding reads with adapters, uncalled bases, mean Phred below 15, or no exact constant-primer or identifier match. COPE v1.2.5 was used to merge the high-quality paired reads, and each unique nucleotide sequence was defined as a clonotype. MiTCR v1.1 was used to align the clonotypes against IMGT TRBV, TRBD and TRBJ reference segments. The analysis included only V-J combinations with a frequency above 0.0001, which together covered roughly 99% of the repertoires. A TCS score was defined as the ratio of F50 (clonal expansion) to E x V (chaos), with BLOSUM62-based TCRdist applied between CDR3 peptides within each V-J. Welch's t-statistics and random forest reduced roughly 500 V-J features to roughly 13, which were used in a naive Bayes classifier (R e1071). TCRdb reworked the public reads: Q25 trimming with fastp, MiXCR clone assembly, productive beta chains retained. Duplicate CDR3 protein sequences are folded into a single record with the most common DNA and genes. These V and J calls rely on TCRdb rather than the paper's analysis. The sample table shows around 560,000 distinct CDR3 sequences, and roughly 17% are seen once. In total, the top ten clones hold about 18% of the sample.

Stable Graves' hyperthyroidism was defined as the absence of progression to ophthalmopathy over 18 months of follow-up. Hyperthyroidism patients were newly diagnosed, had a disease duration of under 2 months, and were aged 18 to 65 years. Patients with uncontrolled infections, other autoimmune diseases, pregnancy or lactation were excluded. Diagnoses relied on clinical symptoms, serum thyroxine and TRAb, thyroid ultrasound and orbital computed tomography. Ficoll-Paque density gradient centrifugation was used to isolate PBMCs from about 10 ml of fresh peripheral blood. Total RNA was extracted with Trizol reagent, and quality was checked on an Agilent 2100 Bioanalyzer. The record originates from a study of T cells in Graves' hyperthyroidism and ophthalmopathy (dated by TCRdb to between 2017 and 2020). For the study in its entirety: Peripheral blood samples were taken at initial diagnosis, before any treatment was given. A discovery cohort of around 100 patients, roughly 40 with Graves' ophthalmopathy and fewer than 65 with stable Graves' hyperthyroidism, was used to find distinguishing TCR V-J signatures. Whether ophthalmopathy could be predicted prospectively was tested in an independent validation cohort made up of approximately 19 hyperthyroidism patients plus 17 patients who later progressed to ophthalmopathy. For training and testing, the 100 or so patients in the discovery cohort were randomly divided in a 7:3 ratio. In several Graves' hyperthyroidism patients, the study also compared T-cell repertoires from thyroid tissue with T-cell repertoires from blood. After sampling, hyperthyroidism patients received methimazole starting at 30 mg daily, and ophthalmopathy patients received high-dose intravenous methylprednisolone. TCR Vbeta CDR3 sequencing of some 140 peripheral blood samples (roughly 41 ophthalmopathy, 75 hyperthyroidism and approximately 17 progressor patients) is reported in the paper. What the work shows at the level of the full study, not this receptor alone: No statistical method was used to fix the sample size in advance, and group allocation was not hidden from the investigators. A model built on a 13 V-J signature distinguished ophthalmopathy from stable hyperthyroidism, reaching roughly 88% sensitivity and 81.08% specificity in cross-validation and 80%/75% in testing. In validation, progression to ophthalmopathy was predicted by the model with 70.59% sensitivity and around 76% specificity, a median of approximately 6.5 months before onset. Most expanded thyroid clonotypes (frequency above 0.001) were also detected in blood, a finding suggesting that blood repertoires may reflect thyroid immune responses.

The sequence was collected from a woman aged 18-35 years with Graves' hyperthyroidism. The sample comprised blood.

CDR3 protein: CASSSTSGGQETQYF. At the DNA level, the sequence is TGTGCCAGCAGCTCGACTAGCGGGGGGCAAGAGACCCAGTACTTC. Recombination connected TRBV11-2 to TRBJ2-5; 13 junctional bases match TRBD2. The CDR1 and CDR2 encoded by the germline V gene are SGHAT and FQNNGV. Trimming leaves V shorter by 4 bases and J shorter by 2 bases, with the junction holding 1 base beyond the gene matches. Counted from cysteine to phenylalanine, this CDR3 has 15 amino acids. Only the CDR3 portion is preserved as DNA: 45 bases, with reading frame beginning at the first base. This CDR3, with the reference TRBV11-2 and TRBJ2-5 proteins standing in past its ends, gives the full variable domain EAGVAQSPRYKIIEKRQSVAFWCNPISGHATLYWYQQILGQGPKLLIQFQNNGVVDDSQLPKDRFSAERLKGVDSTLKIQPAKLEDSAVYLCASSSTSGGQETQYFGPGTRLLVL.